This T cell receptor (beta chain) was obtained from a study of blood T cell repertoires in COVID-19. Study details: Donors in the United States, Italy and Spain gave samples during acute or convalescent COVID-19. PBMCs, B-cell-depleted T cells, or T cells were the source of the cDNA or gDNA that made up the material.

Seattle's enrolled individuals joined amid active infection and were then monitored longitudinally. The CDR3 runs 17 residues. V was clipped by 1 base and J by 0 bases; unmatched bases: 6. CDR1 LGHDT and CDR2 YNNKEL come from the germline V gene (reference sequence). Authors' methods: It was from reference gene primer amplification that nucleated cell counts were estimated. The repertoire was sequenced with immunoSEQ multiplex PCR; TCRdb's copy has only in-frame clones and lacks some. V, J and clone size are taken as reported in that table, and D and trimming were inferred from the DNA itself. The sample has nearly 350,000 clones, about nine tenths seen once.

This chain connects TRBV3-1 (or the pseudogene TRBV3-2) to TRBJ1-3; TRBD1 aligns across 7 bases. Sequencing was carried out using peripheral blood. The sequence came from a woman in her forties or fifties with COVID-19, enrolled during active disease. CDR3 DNA: TGTGCCAGCAGCCAAGCCGGGACAGTCCTCTCTGGAAACACCATATATTTT. Amino acid sequence: CASSQAGTVLSGNTIYF.